Sequencing of this T cell receptor beta chain was carried out in a study of T cells after yellow fever vaccination. Findings and caveats of the study: The CD4 and CD8 compartments had a small share of their clonotypes in common. Contaminants from the bulk population, in the form of abundant clonotypes, could be found in FACS-sorted repertoires. Most primary-vaccination clones reappeared after the booster (approximately 95% CD4, approximately 88% CD8).

Trimming shortened V by 7 bases and J by 0 bases, and 13 bases separated the two germline ends. Germline values: CDR1 WSHSY, CDR2 SAAADI. The CDR3 has 14 residues. This clonotype was counted many times. Its matching antigen is unknown. TCRdb reprocessed the 5' RACE reads with MiXCR, giving one entry per CDR3 protein. The sample has 450,000 to 650,000 distinct CDR3 sequences; about 13% are singletons. The clonotype comes from a young man who received the YFV17D yellow fever vaccine. The chain joins TRBV10-2 to TRBJ2-7, with unresolved D. Specimen: PBMCs, collected on the day of the yellow fever booster vaccination. For the CDR3, the DNA is TGCGCCAGCAATTGGGGTTCGAGCTCCTACGAGCAGTACTTC. Amino acids: CASNWGSSSYEQYF.